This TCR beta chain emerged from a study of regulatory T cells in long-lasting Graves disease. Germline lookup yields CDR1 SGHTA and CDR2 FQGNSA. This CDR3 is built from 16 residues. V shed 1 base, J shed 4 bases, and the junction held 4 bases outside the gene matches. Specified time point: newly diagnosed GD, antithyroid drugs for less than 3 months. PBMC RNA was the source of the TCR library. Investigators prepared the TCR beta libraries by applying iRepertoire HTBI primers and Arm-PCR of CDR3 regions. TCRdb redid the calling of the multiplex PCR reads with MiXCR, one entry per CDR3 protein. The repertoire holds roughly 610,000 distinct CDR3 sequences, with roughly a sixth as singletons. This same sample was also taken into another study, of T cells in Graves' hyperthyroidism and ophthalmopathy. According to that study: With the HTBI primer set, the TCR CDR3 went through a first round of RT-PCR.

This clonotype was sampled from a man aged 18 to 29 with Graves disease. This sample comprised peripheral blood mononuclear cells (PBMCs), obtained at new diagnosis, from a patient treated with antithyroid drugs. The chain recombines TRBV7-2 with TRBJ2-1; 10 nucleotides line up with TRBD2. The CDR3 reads CASSLEGSGRYNEQFF. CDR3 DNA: TGTGCCAGCAGCTTAGAGGGTAGCGGGAGGTACAATGAGCAGTTCTTC.